Listed here are 31 T cell receptor beta chains from one sample, sequenced in a study of shared clonotypes between healthy human individuals. Some clones are missing from TCRdb's copy, which holds only in-frame ones; the method was immunoSEQ multiplex PCR. The profile shows some 2,100,000 clones, about 94% of them singletons. Source material: naive CD4+ T cells sorted from blood. Subset given: CD45RA+ positively selected. The receptors were gathered from a young man in good health.

This clone turned up a few times. The rearrangement joins TRBV4-2 to TRBJ1-4; D is unclear. The germline V gene encodes CDR1 LGHNA and CDR2 YNFKEQ. The CDR3 sequence is 13 residues long. The V end was cut by 1 base, the J end by 8 bases, with 8 bases between. CDR3 nucleotide sequence: TGTGCCAGCAGCCAAGCAGCTCAGGAAAAACTGTTTTTT. This sequence encodes CASSQAAQEKLFF.

This sequence joins TRBV28 and TRBJ1-4; D remains ambiguous. Trimming took off 8 bases at V and 0 bases at J, with 25 bases between the two ends. Germline V gene data show CDR1 as MDHEN and CDR2 as SYDVKM. The CDR3 spans 19 residues. The CDR3 DNA reads as TGTGCCAGCCGAGGAGTCGGCAGGATCGAAACTTCAACTAATGAAAAACTGTTTTTT. Encoded protein: CASRGVGRIETSTNEKLFF.

The gene calls are TRBV5-6 and TRBJ2-7; TRBD2 agrees at 7 bases. J gave up 3 bases and V 3 bases, and 6 bases lay outside the gene matches. This CDR3 is built from 14 residues. Germline V CDR1 and CDR2: SGHDT, YYEEEE. The CDR3: CASSSGLGSYEQYF. The CDR3 coding sequence is TGTGCCAGCAGCTCTGGACTAGGAAGCTACGAGCAGTACTTC.

The chain combines TRBV5-4 with TRBJ2-7; D tentatively fits TRBD1 or TRBD2 (5 bases each). The germline V and J ends were trimmed by 0 bases and 3 bases, with 10 bases remaining between them. Germline V gene lookup returns CDR1 SGHNT and CDR2 YYREEE (reference sequence). This CDR3 spans 14 amino acids. DNA for the CDR3: TGTGCCAGCAGCTTGGGGCAGGGAGTCTACGAGCAGTACTTC. Amino acids: CASSLGQGVYEQYF.

V and J are TRBV28 and TRBJ1-1, with 8 positions matching TRBD1. The CDR3 has 15 residues. With V trimmed by 5 bases and J by 4 bases, 9 bases remained unmatched. Germline V gene sequence: CDR1 MDHEN, CDR2 SYDVKM. The CDR3 DNA reads as TGTGCCAGCAGTCCCCCCGACAGGGGAACCACTGAAGCTTTCTTT. Translating it yields CASSPPDRGTTEAFF.

The chain is built from TRBV7-9 and TRBJ2-1; unclear D gene. Looked up from germline, CDR1 is SEHNR and CDR2 is FQNEAQ (reference sequence). Between the trimmed V and J ends, which lost 5 bases and 10 bases, there was a span of 9 bases. The CDR3 consists of 11 residues. CDR3: CASSPSTEQFF. CDR3 nucleotides: TGTGCCAGCAGCCCTTCGACCGAGCAGTTCTTC.

Turning to this clone: Additional DNA sequences in this sample encode the identical CDR3. The rearrangement joins TRBV29-1 to TRBJ2-2, with 7 bases that match TRBD2. The trim removed 6 bases at V and 3 bases at J, leaving 1 base unmatched. Germline assignment: CDR1 SQVTM and CDR2 ANQGSEA. This CDR3 is 12 amino acids long. CDR3 DNA: TGCAGCGTCCGGGGGGACACCGGGGAGCTGTTTTTT. Its protein is CSVRGDTGELFF.

As for this clone: Other DNA sequences within the sample encode an identical CDR3. The chain has TRBV2 and TRBJ2-1; D unresolved. Germline CDR1 reads SNHLY; CDR2 reads FYNNEI. V lost 4 bases and J lost 6, with 4 bases in between. The CDR3 covers 11 residues. The CDR3 DNA is TGTGCCAGCAGTGTGATCAATGAGCAGTTCTTC. It yields the protein CASSVINEQFF.

About this clone: Other DNA sequences from this sample encode an identical CDR3 as well. The genes are TRBV5-1 and TRBJ2-1; D unresolved. CDR3 length: 14 residues. Germline V gives CDR1 SGHRS, CDR2 YFSETQ. V gave up 4 bases and J gave up 0 bases, with 8 bases separating them. The CDR3 here is CASSGLSSYNEQFF. CDR3 bases: TGCGCCAGCAGCGGGTTAAGCTCCTACAATGAGCAGTTCTTC. Looking up the rest from reference TRBV5-1 and TRBJ2-1 gives the full variable domain: KAGVTQTPRYLIKTRGQQVTLSCSPISGHRSVSWYQQTPGQGLQFLFEYFSETQRNKGNFPGRFSGRQFSNSRSEMNVSTLELGDSALYLCASSGLSSYNEQFFGPGTRLTVL.

This clone has just one count. Other DNA sequences in the same sample also yield this CDR3. The chain recombines TRBV7-9 with TRBJ1-2; weak D call: TRBD1 (6 bases). CDR3 length: 14 residues. Trimming left V 4 bases short and J 0 bases short, with 9 bases between. CDR1 and CDR2 (germline): SEHNR, FQNEAQ (reference sequence). CDR3 in amino acids: CASSSDRANYGYTF. DNA of the CDR3: TGTGCCAGCAGCTCGGACAGAGCTAACTATGGCTACACCTTC.

The chain carries TRBV6-1 and TRBJ1-2; D gene unclear. From germline, CDR1 is MNHNS and CDR2 SASEGT. The V end was cut by 4 bases, the J end by 0 bases, with 9 bases between. The CDR3 has 14 amino acids. The CDR3 nucleotides read TGTGCCAGCAGTGTTAGTGGGACTAACTATGGCTACACCTTC. Amino acid sequence: CASSVSGTNYGYTF.

This rearrangement joins TRBV19 to TRBJ1-2; no clear D gene. The germline V and J ends were trimmed by 3 bases and 0 bases, with 11 bases remaining between them. Germline CDR1 is LNHDA and CDR2 is SQIVND (reference sequence). The CDR3 is made up of 15 amino acids. CDR3 nucleotide sequence: TGTGCCAGTAGTATGTATCAGGAGGCTAACTATGGCTACACCTTC. Protein sequence: CASSMYQEANYGYTF.

The rearrangement joins TRBV6-1 to TRBJ1-2; D is unresolved. The germline gives CDR1 MNHNS, CDR2 SASEGT. This CDR3 contains 15 residues. V was clipped by 3 bases and J by 2 bases, with 13 bases between them. The CDR3 sequence: CASSDPARANYGYTF. CDR3 nucleotide sequence: TGTGCCAGCAGTGACCCCGCGCGGGCCAACTATGGCTACACCTTC.

The chain uses TRBV6-4 and TRBJ2-1; 8 positions match TRBD2. This CDR3 has 14 residues. Germline V gene sequence: CDR1 MRHNA, CDR2 SNTAGT. V shed 7 bases, J shed 5 bases, and the junction held 7 bases outside the gene matches. For the CDR3, the DNA is TGTGCCAGCAAGACTAGCGCTAACAACAATGAGCAGTTCTTC. As protein: CASKTSANNNEQFF.

In its sample, this clone was seen once. V gene TRBV2 combines with J gene TRBJ2-1; D is ambiguous. Germline V gene data show CDR1 as SNHLY and CDR2 as FYNNEI. V lost 4 bases and J 3 bases, leaving 10 bases between the germline ends. This CDR3 has 14 amino acids. The CDR3 nucleotides read TGTGCCAGCAGTGGTCAACTCAACTACAATGAGCAGTTCTTC. This encodes CASSGQLNYNEQFF.

This clone was seen a single time. This chain joins TRBV27 and TRBJ2-7; TRBD2 matches at 11 bases. Germline V CDR1 and CDR2: MNHEY, SMNVEV (reference sequence). The length of the CDR3 is 16 residues. V lost 0 bases to trimming and J lost 2 bases; unmatched junction nucleotides: 3. CDR3 DNA sequence: TGTGCCAGCAGTTTATCTTGGGGACTAGCGGCCTACGAGCAGTACTTC. Its translation: CASSLSWGLAAYEQYF.

The chain links TRBV2 to TRBJ1-5; 7 nucleotides agree with TRBD1. CDR1 SNHLY and CDR2 FYNNEI come from the germline V gene. CDR3 length: 15 residues. V lost 6 bases, J lost 3 bases, and 8 bases stayed unmatched. The CDR3 protein is CASRLNTGVNQPQHF. CDR3 in DNA: TGTGCCAGCAGACTCAATACAGGGGTCAATCAGCCCCAGCATTTT.

The gene calls are TRBV5-1 and TRBJ2-1, with TRBD1 as a possible D gene (6 bases). CDR3 length: 15 amino acids. V dropped 0 bases and J dropped 6 bases, with 13 bases sitting between them. CDR1 and CDR2 from the germline V gene are SGHRS and YFSETQ. The CDR3 DNA reads TGCGCCAGCAGCTTGGGTGCAGGGGTTCGCAATGAGCAGTTCTTC. Encoded protein: CASSLGAGVRNEQFF. Looking up the rest from reference TRBV5-1 and TRBJ2-1 gives the full variable domain: KAGVTQTPRYLIKTRGQQVTLSCSPISGHRSVSWYQQTPGQGLQFLFEYFSETQRNKGNFPGRFSGRQFSNSRSEMNVSTLELGDSALYLCASSLGAGVRNEQFFGPGTRLTVL.

The V call is TRBV7-2, the J call TRBJ2-5; 8 bases align to TRBD2. The CDR3 runs 17 residues. Germline trimming cut 5 bases from V and 9 bases from J; bases unmatched to any gene: 20. CDR1 SGHTA and CDR2 FQGNSA come from the germline V gene. CDR3 in amino acids: CASSPRTPGRGAEAQYF. CDR3 nucleotide sequence: TGTGCCAGCAGCCCACGCACTCCCGGGCGGGGGGCCGAGGCCCAGTACTTC. Drawing the rest from reference TRBV7-2 and TRBJ2-5, the complete variable domain is GAGVSQSPSNKVTEKGKDVELRCDPISGHTALYWYRQSLGQGLEFLIYFQGNSAPDKSGLPSDRFSAERTGGSVSTLTIQRTQQEDSAVYLCASSPRTPGRGAEAQYFGPGTRLLVL.

This clone was detected only once. This chain connects TRBV7-2 to TRBJ2-3; 12 bases agree with TRBD1. This CDR3 comprises 17 residues. Germline V gene data show CDR1 as SGHTA and CDR2 as FQGNSA. V lost 5 bases to trimming and J lost 4 bases; unmatched junction nucleotides: 10. DNA of the CDR3: TGTGCCAGCAGCCCCAAATTGGGACAGGGGGCATCAGATACGCAGTATTTT. Encoded protein: CASSPKLGQGASDTQYF.

This chain connects TRBV2 to TRBJ1-1; D is perhaps TRBD1 (5 bases). From germline, CDR1 is SNHLY and CDR2 FYNNEI. Trimming took 3 bases from V and 6 from J, leaving 11 bases between them. The CDR3 contains 13 residues. The chain's CDR3 is CASSDRVWSEAFF. CDR3 DNA: TGTGCCAGCAGTGACAGGGTCTGGTCTGAAGCTTTCTTT.

The genes are TRBV9 and TRBJ2-3; D not resolved. V was shortened by 0 bases and J by 0 bases, with 8 bases between the two germline ends. The CDR3 extends over 15 amino acids. Germline assignment: CDR1 SGDLS and CDR2 YYNGEE. CDR3 loop: CASSVAFRSTDTQYF. The CDR3 DNA reads as TGTGCCAGCAGCGTAGCCTTCAGGAGCACAGATACGCAGTATTTT.

A note on this clone: Other DNA variants within this sample encode the same CDR3. The chain has TRBV28 and TRBJ2-7; D remains ambiguous. V was shortened by 4 bases and J by 1 base, with 5 bases between the two germline ends. Germline values: CDR1 MDHEN, CDR2 SYDVKM. The CDR3 consists of 12 residues. CDR3 amino acids: CASSSVSYEQYF. The CDR3, as DNA: TGTGCCAGCAGTTCCGTATCCTACGAGCAGTACTTC.

In its sample, this clone was seen a few times. The gene calls are TRBV7-2 and TRBJ2-7, with D tentatively TRBD1 (5 bases). With 5 bases removed from V and 3 bases from J, the gap between germline ends came to 8 bases. CDR1 and CDR2 from the germline V gene are SGHTA and FQGNSA. The CDR3 consists of 12 residues. The CDR3 DNA reads TGTGCCAGCAGCCATGACAGCTACGAGCAGTACTTC. Its protein is CASSHDSYEQYF.

This rearrangement joins TRBV5-1 to TRBJ2-5; D is unresolved. The germline CDR1 and CDR2 sequences are SGHRS and YFSETQ. Trimming left V 0 bases short and J 5 bases short, with 14 bases between. The CDR3 length is 15 residues. CDR3 sequence reads: CASSLEGFIGETQYF. The CDR3 DNA is TGCGCCAGCAGCTTGGAGGGTTTTATTGGGGAGACCCAGTACTTC.

The chain couples TRBV5-1 to TRBJ1-2; 10 bases are shared with TRBD1. The germline V gene has CDR1 SGHRS and CDR2 YFSETQ. Losses at the gene ends were 5 bases for V and 3 bases for J; bases not matched to a gene: 10. The CDR3 extends over 16 amino acids. DNA for the CDR3: TGCGCCAGCAGACCGGGACAGGGGCACGGTTACTATGGCTACACCTTC. It encodes CASRPGQGHGYYGYTF.

The chain employs TRBV30 and TRBJ2-1; 10 bases fit TRBD2. Germline CDR1 GTSNPN, CDR2 SVGIG (reference sequence). The V and J ends lost 0 bases and 4 bases, in that order; junction bases with no gene match: 6. The CDR3 loop spans 16 amino acids. The CDR3 coding sequence is TGTGCCTGGAGTGTACGAACTAGCGGGGCGTACAATGAGCAGTTCTTC. Its protein product is CAWSVRTSGAYNEQFF.

The chain links TRBV7-9 to TRBJ2-7; D not certain. V lost 0 bases and J lost 4, with 19 bases in between. The germline gives CDR1 SEHNR, CDR2 FQNEAQ (reference sequence). This CDR3 comprises 17 residues. The CDR3 loop reads CASSLAISQGRFYEQYF. The CDR3 coding sequence is TGTGCCAGCAGCTTAGCGATATCGCAAGGCCGATTTTACGAGCAGTACTTC.

As for this clone: Additional DNA sequences in this sample encode the identical CDR3. The chain joins TRBV11-2 to TRBJ2-1; D uncertain. Germline V gene sequence: CDR1 SGHAT, CDR2 FQNNGV. This CDR3 is built from 13 residues. Trimming cost V 0 bases and J 3 bases, with 3 bases left between them. This chain's CDR3 is CASSLDIYNEQFF. CDR3 DNA sequence: TGTGCCAGCAGCTTAGATATCTACAATGAGCAGTTCTTC.

The genes are TRBV6-6 and TRBJ1-2; D not certain. The CDR3 contains 15 residues. CDR1 is MNHNY and CDR2 is SVGAGI in the germline V gene (reference sequence). The V gene lost 2 bases and the J gene lost 2 bases, with 12 bases spanning the gap. The CDR3, as DNA: TGTGCCAGCAGTTACGCGCCCGACGGAAACTATGGCTACACCTTC. Translating it yields CASSYAPDGNYGYTF.

This chain connects TRBV19 to TRBJ2-2; D tentatively fits TRBD1 or TRBD2 (5 bases each). The CDR3 is 14 residues long. The V end lost 11 bases, the J end lost 5 bases, and 18 bases lay between the germline ends. Germline V lookup: CDR1 LNHDA, CDR2 SQIVND (reference sequence). In nucleotides, the CDR3 is TGTGCCGGGGGACGGGCAGGCCGAACCGGGGAGCTGTTTTTT. This translates into CAGGRAGRTGELFF.